A selection of T cell receptor beta chains follows, all from one sample in a study of regulatory T cells in long-lasting Graves disease. TCRdb re-derived calls from the multiplex PCR reads in MiXCR, one entry per CDR3 protein. Of approximately 230,000 distinct CDR3 sequences listed, around 16% are singletons. The specimen was peripheral blood mononuclear cells (PBMCs), collected at new diagnosis, from a patient treated with antithyroid drugs. These receptors were taken from a female donor with Graves disease. The conserved cysteine and the conserved F or W are not part of the CDR3 here. Each record gives: V gene, J gene, CDR3 protein.

TRBV29-1,TRBJ2-1,SVEDRPTWGSNEQF
TRBV2,TRBJ2-1,ASSEWTAYNEQF
TRBV18,TRBJ2-7,ASSDGTGPYEQY
TRBV6-1,TRBJ2-5,ASSEGLAGGVETQY
TRBV20-1,TRBJ1-2,SALQGLYGYT
TRBV19,TRBJ1-2,ASSIDRGTTGYT
TRBV7-9,TRBJ2-1,ASVGQGGEQF
TRBV12-3/TRBV12-4,TRBJ2-2,ASRQGPSTGELF
TRBV6-2/TRBV6-3,TRBJ1-1,ASSEGLNTEAF
TRBV7-3,TRBJ2-2,ASSSRVGNTGELF
TRBV24-1,TRBJ2-1,ATRGDRGKDEQF
TRBV10-3,TRBJ1-6,AISDLGDNSPLH
TRBV27,TRBJ1-1,ASSVYDRKMNTEAF
TRBV6-2/TRBV6-3,TRBJ2-1,ASSGWRYNEQF
TRBV20-1,TRBJ2-1,SAKTSGSSYNEQF
TRBV6-5,TRBJ2-3,ASSYSVGPDTQY
TRBV19,TRBJ2-3,ASSISTTDTQY
TRBV24-1,TRBJ2-2,ATSAVRPSGTGELF
TRBV6-2/TRBV6-3,TRBJ2-7,ASSYGGQISYEQY
TRBV27,TRBJ2-1,ASSLWPPDNNEQF
TRBV7-9,TRBJ1-2,ASSSPGGLNYGYT
TRBV18,TRBJ2-3,ASSPGLAGSEDTQY
TRBV7-9,TRBJ2-1,ASSWRDRALLTRYNEQF
TRBV7-9,TRBJ1-2,AEEGGGYGYT
TRBV28,TRBJ1-1,ASSLSGLRAF
TRBV12-5,TRBJ2-4,ASDSLGLAKNIQY
TRBV20-1,TRBJ2-7,SARSGEAGGFGYEQY
TRBV12-3/TRBV12-4,TRBJ2-1,ASSLDRNYNEQF
TRBV27,TRBJ1-1,ASSLIPGRSTEAF
TRBV10-3,TRBJ2-2,AISELDTGELF
TRBV7-6,TRBJ2-2,ASSFPTGTTGELF
TRBV7-2,TRBJ1-3,ASSRTRNTIY
TRBV10-3,TRBJ2-1,AISESSGAGYNEQF
TRBV20-1,TRBJ1-4,SVPVGGLNEKLF
TRBV7-9,TRBJ2-1,ASSWDGSYNEQF
TRBV7-9,TRBJ1-1,ASSSPGRNTEAF
TRBV9,TRBJ2-7,ASSVEGTSGYPYEQY